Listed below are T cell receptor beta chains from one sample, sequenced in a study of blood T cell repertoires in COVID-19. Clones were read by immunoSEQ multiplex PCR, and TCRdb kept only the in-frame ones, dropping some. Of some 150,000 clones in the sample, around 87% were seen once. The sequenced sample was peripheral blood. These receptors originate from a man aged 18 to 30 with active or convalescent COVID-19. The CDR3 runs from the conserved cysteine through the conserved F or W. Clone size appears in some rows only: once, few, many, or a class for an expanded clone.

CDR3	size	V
CATSPGVNSPLHF	-	TRBV15
CASSKGAGQHGYTF	-	TRBV19
CASSIAGNDYGYTF	-	TRBV19
CADDPTGGTEAFF	once	TRBV24-1
CSAQHSTEAFF	-	TRBV20-1
CASRQGFRTEAFF	-	TRBV14
CASSAQQGMRQDGYTF	-	TRBV25-1
CASCVQGGSPLHF	-	TRBV2
CASNGQVGNTEAFF	once	TRBV6-1
CASHRLMGAPDTQYF	-	TRBV28
CASSVNIGQGVKLSGNTIYF	-	TRBV2
CSASLFGGSGVTQYF	-	TRBV20-1
CASTGSRFQETQYF	-	TRBV28
CASSPSDRANEKLFF	-	TRBV3-1/TRBV3-2
CTSSQDLDGSPLHF	-	TRBV1
CACRDSLYQPQHF	-	TRBV19
CASGQYAVTDTQYF	-	TRBV9
CASSYLGQMNTEAFF	-	TRBV6-2/TRBV6-3
CSVPTTGLWGYTF	-	TRBV29-1
CASRGPGRAEAFF	-	TRBV27
CASSQEGAGGSGYTF	-	TRBV4-2
CASRATGTGPNEAFF	-	TRBV2
CSASSGGAREQFF	-	TRBV20-1
CASSYDRLNTEAFF	few	TRBV6-5
CASTPGGLIYNEQFF	-	TRBV11-3
CATSSEGGADTQYF	-	TRBV15
CASSLTWEGNGYTF	-	TRBV5-1
CATSAFDREDGYTF	-	TRBV24-1
CASAPAVYNEQFF	-	TRBV11-3
CASSYLPRQNNEQFF	-	TRBV6-5
CASSLGGVNTGELFF	-	TRBV7-6
CASSTPGLSYEQYF	-	TRBV3-1/TRBV3-2
CASSLRQGYEQYF	-	TRBV6-5
CASMYRGNTGELFF	-	TRBV10-2
CASKLGTDKIQETQYF	-	TRBV7-9
CAISDYPQGGNEKLFF	-	TRBV10-3
CASSPWKGRGNIQYF	-	TRBV11-2
CASSIVGATDTQYF	many	TRBV19
CASARQGHQHF	-	TRBV2
CASSSPTSGYTDTQYF	-	TRBV5-1
CASSQDRGSTIYF	-	TRBV4-1
CASSGLVITEAFF	-	TRBV11-2
CARPRRGQETQYF	-	TRBV23-1
CASSEWTGGNSYNSPLHF	-	TRBV5-1
CASALTEGNTIYF	-	TRBV12-5